A single sample is the source of the 24 T cell receptor beta chains below, sequenced in a study of T cell clonality in common variable immunodeficiency. General study results and limits: Common variable immunodeficiency TCR beta sequences reportedly had fewer deletions and N-nucleotide insertions.

No antigen has been assigned to these receptors. Clones were sequenced by immunoSEQ multiplex PCR, and TCRdb holds only the in-frame ones, with some missing. This repertoire holds about 26,000 clones, and none appear only once. The sample was peripheral blood mononuclear cells. The source of these receptors is a human donor with common variable immunodeficiency.

This clone has only a few counts. The CDR3 end lies 3 residues beyond the end of the read and is filled in from the germline J gene. The chain recombines TRBV18 with TRBJ2-7; 8 bases agree with TRBD1. CDR3 size: 16 residues. In germline, CDR1 is KGHSH, CDR2 LQKENI. V gave up 6 bases and J gave up 3 bases; unmatched junction bases: 13. The CDR3 sequence is CASSVQGARHLYEQYF. CDR3 DNA (partial): TGTGCCAGCTCTGTCCAGGGGGCGCGACACCTCTACGAG.

This clone was detected ten times or more. The CDR3 end lies 3 residues beyond the end of the read and is filled in from the germline J gene. The gene calls are TRBV5-4 and TRBJ1-6; no clear D gene. V lost 4 bases and J 5 bases, leaving 13 bases between the germline ends. The CDR3 spans 15 residues. Per germline, CDR1 SGHNT and CDR2 YYREEE (reference sequence). The CDR3: CASSPQEGNNSPLHF. The CDR3 DNA, read in part, is TGTGCCAGCAGCCCTCAGGAGGGTAATAATTCACCC.

A remark on this clone: Read data end 3 residues before the CDR3 end; the end is taken from the germline J gene. The chain recombines TRBV6-2 or TRBV6-3 with TRBJ2-7; D might be TRBD1 (5 bases). CDR1 is MNHEY and CDR2 is SVGEGT in the germline V gene. V was cut by 10 bases and J by 2 bases, with 15 bases left in between. CDR3 length equals 13 residues. The sequenced part of the CDR3 DNA is TGTGCCACCTCAGGGTGGCAGACCTACGAG. This codes for CATSGWQTYE. The CDR3, in full, reads CATSGWQTYEQYF.

This clone was seen repeatedly, ten times or more. The sequence runs out 3 residues before the end of the CDR3; the remainder is reconstructed from the germline J gene. V gene TRBV6-1 combines with J gene TRBJ1-1; D unclear. Between the trimmed V and J ends, which lost 0 bases and 7 bases, there was a span of 12 bases. The CDR3 totals 14 residues. CDR1 is MNHNS, CDR2 SASEGT, per germline. CDR3 amino acids: CASSEARGFFEAFF. The CDR3 DNA, read in part, is TGTGCCAGCAGTGAAGCGCGGGGATTCTTTGAA.

This clone was seen more than once but under ten times. Read data end 3 residues before the CDR3 end; the end is taken from the germline J gene. This same CDR3 is encoded by further DNA sequences in the sample. This rearrangement joins TRBV6-2 or TRBV6-3 to TRBJ2-1, with 11 bases identical to TRBD2. CDR1 is MNHEY and CDR2 is SVGEGT in the germline V gene. Trimming took 6 bases from V and 4 from J; bases not matched to a gene: 5. There are 15 residues in the CDR3. The CDR3 is CASRPLAGGYNEQFF. Incomplete CDR3 DNA: TGTGCCAGCAGACCCTTAGCGGGGGGGTACAATGAG.

This clone was found a few times. The read terminates 3 residues before the CDR3 end, so the remaining end is supplied by the germline J gene. This chain connects TRBV6-4 to TRBJ1-5, with a possible D match to TRBD1 (6 bases). CDR1 MRHNA and CDR2 SNTAGT come from the germline V gene. The CDR3 has 15 residues. V lost 4 bases to trimming and J lost 2 bases, with 12 bases between them. The sequenced part of the CDR3 DNA is TGTGCCAGCAGTGTTCGGGGGGGCCGCAATCAGCCC. As protein: CASSVRGGRNQP. From start to end, the CDR3 is CASSVRGGRNQPQHF.

The table lists this clone with many counts. Read sequence stops 3 residues before the CDR3 end, and the germline J gene provides the missing end. The genes are TRBV2 and TRBJ1-2; D perhaps matches TRBD1 (6 bases). The V gene lost 4 bases and the J gene lost 4 bases, with 7 bases spanning the gap. This CDR3 comprises 12 residues. Germline CDR1 reads SNHLY; CDR2 reads FYNNEI. The CDR3 reads CASSGDTYGYTF. CDR3 bases read: TGTGCCAGCAGTGGGGACACCTATGGC.

This clone was counted ten times or more. The sequence runs out 3 residues before the end of the CDR3; the remainder is reconstructed from the germline J gene. The sample carries other DNA sequences with the same CDR3. The chain combines TRBV6-1 with TRBJ2-7, with D maybe TRBD1 (6 bases). V was shortened by 3 bases and J by 4 bases, with 13 bases between the two germline ends. Germline values: CDR1 MNHNS, CDR2 SASEGT. This CDR3 comprises 14 residues. Partial CDR3 DNA: TGTGCCAGCAGTGAGGGATGGGGGCGGTACGAG. This gives the protein CASSEGWGRYE. The full CDR3 sequence reads CASSEGWGRYEQYF.

This clone was picked up many times. The missing CDR3 end, 3 residues past where the read stops, is filled in from the germline J gene. This rearrangement joins TRBV19 to TRBJ2-7; a possible D gene is TRBD2 (5 bases). This CDR3 has 13 residues. V was clipped by 6 bases and J by 5 bases, with 14 bases between them. CDR1 is LNHDA, CDR2 SQIVND, per germline (reference sequence). This CDR3 reads CASSISGSDEQYF. CDR3 bases read: TGTGCCAGTAGCATCTCGGGGAGCGACGAG.

Turning to this clone: The read comes to an end 3 residues before the CDR3 does, leaving the germline J gene to fill in the end. The chain uses TRBV7-2 and TRBJ2-1; no clear D gene. The germline V gene has CDR1 SGHTA and CDR2 FQGNSA. The germline V and J ends were trimmed by 4 bases and 4 bases, with 14 bases remaining between them. This CDR3 has 15 residues. CDR3 sequence: CASSSGSPLYNEQFF. The sequenced part of the CDR3 DNA is TGTGCCAGCAGCTCCGGATCCCCACTATACAATGAG.

This clone was seen a few times. The read ends 3 residues before the CDR3 terminus; that terminus is restored from the germline J gene. This chain connects TRBV2 to TRBJ1-4; D uncertain. Deletions cut 8 bases from V and 8 bases from J, with 21 bases between. The germline V gene encodes CDR1 SNHLY and CDR2 FYNNEI. The CDR3 is 15 amino acids. The CDR3 protein is CASRITRGSEEKLFF. The covered CDR3 bases are TGTGCCAGCCGAATAACAAGAGGGTCCGAGGAAAAA.

In this sample, this clone turned up many times. The CDR3 end lies 3 residues beyond the end of the read and is filled in from the germline J gene. The chain carries TRBV30 and TRBJ1-1; 7 nucleotides agree with TRBD1. The CDR3 spans 16 residues. V trimming: 4 bases; J trimming: 0 bases; junction bases outside the gene matches: 11. Germline CDR1 is GTSNPN and CDR2 is SVGIG (reference sequence). CDR3 amino acids: CAWNPTGAVMNTEAFF. Incomplete CDR3 DNA: TGTGCCTGGAATCCTACAGGGGCTGTAATGAACACTGAA.

This clone was detected a few times. The sequenced CDR3 bases are TGTGCCAGCAGCTTATATGGGGACAGGGACGAGACC. Translated, it gives CASSLYGDRDET. In full, the CDR3 reads CASSLYGDRDETQYF. The V call is TRBV7-7, the J call TRBJ2-5; the match to TRBD1 covers 9 bases. The read ends 3 residues shy of where the CDR3 ends; the end is completed using the germline J gene. V lost 2 bases, J lost 5 bases, and 6 bases stayed unmatched. The CDR3 has 15 amino acids. The germline gives CDR1 SSHAT, CDR2 FNYEAQ (reference sequence).

Only a few counts were recorded for this clone. Coverage ceases 3 residues before the CDR3 finishes, and the germline J gene fills in the end. The chain uses TRBV7-2 and TRBJ2-7, with 7 bases that match TRBD2. J was trimmed by 2 bases and V by 1 base; bases with no gene match: 2. Germline V lookup: CDR1 SGHTA, CDR2 FQGNSA. The CDR3 is 14 amino acids. CDR3 DNA, as far as it was read: TGTGCCAGCAGCTTAGGGGAGGGGACCTACGAG. Its translation is CASSLGEGTYE. The CDR3, in full, reads CASSLGEGTYEQYF.

This clone was recorded many times. CDR3 bases read: TGTGCCACCAGATTTTTGAGGACAGAATCTAATGAAAAA. Amino acids: CATRFLRTESNEK. The full CDR3 is CATRFLRTESNEKLFF. The rearrangement uses TRBV28 and TRBJ1-4; weak D call: TRBD1 (6 bases). The sequenced fragment ends 3 residues before the CDR3 boundary, so the rest is inferred from the germline J gene. Germline lookup yields CDR1 MDHEN and CDR2 SYDVKM. The CDR3 loop spans 16 amino acids. Trimming removed 10 bases from V and 3 bases from J, with 21 bases in between.

Note on this clone: The CDR3 end is not reached by the read, which stops 3 residues before it; the germline J gene fills it in. This sample includes further DNA sequences coding for the same CDR3. This chain joins TRBV18 and TRBJ2-7; D might be TRBD1 (5 bases). V dropped 6 bases and J dropped 4 bases, with 13 bases sitting between them. Looked up from germline, CDR1 is KGHSH and CDR2 is LQKENI. CDR3 length: 13 residues. CDR3 DNA, as far as it was read: TGTGCCAGCTCCCCAAAAGGGGCATACGAG. Its protein product is CASSPKGAYE. The whole CDR3 sequence reads CASSPKGAYEQYF.

This clone was seen only a few times. Sequencing ends 3 residues short of the CDR3 end; the germline J gene provides the rest. The chain joins TRBV29-1 to TRBJ2-5; TRBD1 is a possible D gene (5 bases). Trimming left V 4 bases short and J 4 bases short, with 13 bases between. From germline, CDR1 is SQVTM and CDR2 ANQGSEA. The length of the CDR3 is 13 residues. The covered CDR3 bases are TGCAGCGTTGTCGTCCCGACAGCAGAGACC. Its protein product is CSVVVPTAET. The whole CDR3 reads CSVVVPTAETQYF.

This clone was seen many times. The read finishes 3 residues shy of the CDR3 end, and the germline J gene is used to complete it. The V and J genes are TRBV5-5 and TRBJ2-1, with D perhaps TRBD2 (5 bases). Germline assignment: CDR1 SGHKS and CDR2 YYEKEE (reference sequence). CDR3 size: 15 residues. V was clipped by 3 bases and J by 0 bases, with 10 bases between them. The CDR3 here is CASSSLASSYNEQFF. CDR3 DNA (partial): TGTGCCAGCAGCTCCCTAGCAAGCTCCTACAATGAG.

This clone was picked up many times. The DNA read from the CDR3 is TGTGCCAGCAGCTTAGCAATGTCAGCCTACAATGAG. This codes for CASSLAMSAYNE. The CDR3 in its entirety is CASSLAMSAYNEQFF. This chain connects TRBV7-2 to TRBJ2-1; D remains ambiguous. The read is 3 residues too short to cover the CDR3 end, so that end is filled in from the germline J gene. Trimming took 0 bases from V and 2 from J, leaving 8 bases between them. Germline CDR1 SGHTA, CDR2 FQGNSA. The CDR3 sequence is 15 residues long.

Of note for this clone: From the germline J gene comes the end of the CDR3, since the read stops 3 residues before it. This chain uses TRBV30 with TRBJ1-2; D is unclear. Trimming left V 4 bases short and J 6 bases short, with 12 bases between. The CDR3 loop spans 12 amino acids. Germline V gene data show CDR1 as GTSNPN and CDR2 as SVGIG (reference sequence). CDR3 DNA (partial): TGTGCCTGGATTAGGGCAGAGAATGGC. It yields the protein CAWIRAENG. The whole CDR3 sequence is CAWIRAENGYTF.

In its sample, this clone was seen a few times. The read falls 3 residues short of the CDR3 end, and the missing part is taken from the germline J gene. J is TRBJ2-7 and V is TRBV6-2 or TRBV6-3; D may be TRBD1 (5 bases). CDR1 and CDR2 (germline): MNHEY, SVGEGT. V shed 0 bases and J shed 3 bases, with 15 bases lying between them. The CDR3 runs to 16 residues. The sequenced part of the CDR3 DNA is TGTGCCAGCAGTTACTCTACAGGACAACTCTTCTACGAG. This sequence encodes CASSYSTGQLFYE. The whole CDR3 sequence is CASSYSTGQLFYEQYF.

In its sample, this clone was seen many times. The observed sequence ends 3 residues before the CDR3 terminus, with the missing tail filled in from the germline J gene. This chain joins TRBV2 and TRBJ2-1; D is possibly TRBD1 (5 bases). Germline CDR1 and CDR2: SNHLY and FYNNEI. The length of the CDR3 is 11 residues. Trimming took off 3 bases at V and 9 bases at J, with 6 bases between the two ends. The covered CDR3 bases are TGTGCCAGCAGTGAGGGGCTTGAG. Translating gives CASSEGLE. The whole CDR3 reads CASSEGLEQFF. The full variable domain, in which reference TRBV2 and TRBJ2-1 provide the parts outside the CDR3, is EPEVTQTPSHQVTQMGQEVILRCVPISNHLYFYWYRQILGQKVEFLVSFYNNEISEKSEIFDDQFSVERPDGSNFTLKIRSTKLEDSAMYFCASSEGLEQFFGPGTRLTVL.

This clone was seen many times. CDR3 protein: CASSATGNTEAFF. The CDR3 DNA, read in part, is TGTGCCAGCAGCGCTACAGGGAACACTGAA. The chain employs TRBV5-5 and TRBJ1-1; maybe TRBD1 (5 bases). The read terminates 3 residues ahead of where the CDR3 ends, so the germline J gene completes it. The V and J ends lost 4 bases and 1 base respectively, with 8 bases between them. The CDR3 loop spans 13 amino acids. From germline, CDR1 is SGHKS and CDR2 YYEKEE (reference sequence).

This clone was counted at least ten times. The sequence runs out 3 residues before the end of the CDR3; the remainder is reconstructed from the germline J gene. V gene TRBV11-3 combines with J gene TRBJ2-1; 9 positions agree with TRBD2. The CDR3 totals 14 residues. V lost 1 base and J lost 5; bases outside the gene matches: 0. Germline V gives CDR1 SGHNT, CDR2 YENEEA. CDR3 in amino acids: CASSLGGGDNEQFF. The CDR3 bases that were read are TGTGCCAGCAGCTTAGGCGGGGGGGACAATGAG.